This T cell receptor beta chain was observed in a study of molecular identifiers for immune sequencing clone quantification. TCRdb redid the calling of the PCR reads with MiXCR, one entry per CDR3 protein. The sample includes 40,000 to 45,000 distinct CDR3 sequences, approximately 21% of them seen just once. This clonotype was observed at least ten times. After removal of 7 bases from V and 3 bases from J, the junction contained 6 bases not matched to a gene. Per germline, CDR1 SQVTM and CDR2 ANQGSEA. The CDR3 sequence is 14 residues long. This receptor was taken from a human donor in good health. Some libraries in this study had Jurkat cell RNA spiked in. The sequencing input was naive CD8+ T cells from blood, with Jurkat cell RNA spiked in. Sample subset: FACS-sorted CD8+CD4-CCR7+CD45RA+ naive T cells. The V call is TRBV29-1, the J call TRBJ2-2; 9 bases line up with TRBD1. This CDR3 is CSAHGQGYTGELFF. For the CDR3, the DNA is TGCAGCGCCCATGGACAGGGGTACACCGGGGAGCTGTTTTTT.